This TCR beta chain was profiled in a study of T cell clones after liver transplantation. At the level of the study: Samples came from ITN030ST, which attempted immunosuppression withdrawal within 2 years of liver transplantation. Three of eight recipients were HCV-positive; others had non-autoimmune, non-viral indications. Study findings and constraints: Graft donor-reactive T cells may have migrated into the graft rather than being deleted. These preliminary findings come from unstandardized post-transplant sampling times.

This CDR3 region has 15 residues. Germline V gene lookup returns CDR1 SEHNR and CDR2 FQNEAQ (reference sequence). V shed 5 bases and J 7 bases; nucleotides not matched to a gene: 12. Here immunoSEQ multiplex PCR was the method, and the copy in TCRdb shows in-frame clones only, minus some. The data contain 53,000 or so clones, 65% to 85% of them singletons. Remarks on this clone: Antigen specificity is unknown.

This TCR came from a human donor who received a liver transplant. The sample in question was CD4+ T cells from blood, obtained before liver transplant. The chain carries TRBV7-9 and TRBJ2-5; the match to TRBD2 covers 8 bases. CDR3 nucleotide sequence: TGTGCCAGCAGCACGGGGGGACTAGAAGTACGGACCCAGTACTTC. This gives the protein CASSTGGLEVRTQYF. Using reference TRBV7-9 and TRBJ2-5 for the parts outside the CDR3, the full variable domain is DTGVSQNPRHKITKRGQNVTFRCDPISEHNRLYWYRQTLGQGPEFLTYFQNEAQLEKSRLLSDRFSAERPKGSFSTLEIQRTEQGDSAMYLCASSTGGLEVRTQYFGPGTRLLVL.